This T cell receptor (beta chain) was retrieved from a study of control samples from healthy donors and cancer patients. Sequencing used immunoSEQ multiplex PCR; TCRdb keeps in-frame clones, though not all of them. The sample yields about 58,000 clones, around 87% seen once. The CDR3 is 16 residues long. The germline V gene has CDR1 MNHEY and CDR2 SMNVEV (reference sequence). The V end lost 6 bases, the J end lost 1 base, and 16 bases lay between the germline ends. Sample: PBMCs. The chain is built from TRBV27 and TRBJ1-5; D is perhaps TRBD1 (5 bases). This TCR was sampled from a woman in her sixties with lung cancer. This CDR3 reads CASSPYTSGSNQPQHF. In DNA, the CDR3 is TGTGCCAGCAGCCCGTACACGTCAGGGAGCAATCAGCCCCAGCATTTT.